Sequencing of this T cell receptor (beta chain) was carried out in a study of blood T cell repertoires in COVID-19. Background on the study: The United States, Italy and Spain supplied acute and convalescent COVID-19 samples.

Original analysis: How many nucleated cells were present was estimated from reference gene primer amplification. The assay was immunoSEQ multiplex PCR, and TCRdb's table has in-frame clones only and misses some. That table gives V, J and clone size, and the DNA gave D and trimming. The data hold 120,000 or so clones, with about four fifths observed a single time. The CDR3 has 16 amino acids. Per the germline V gene, CDR1 is MNHEY and CDR2 is SMNVEV (reference sequence). V lost 5 bases and J lost 0; bases outside the gene matches: 7. This sequence originates from a woman between 45 and 60 years old with acute or convalescent COVID-19. The sample consisted of peripheral blood. The chain uses TRBV27 and TRBJ1-5; TRBD1 matches at 7 bases. In DNA form, the CDR3 reads TGTGCCAGCAGTCCACTTACAGGGGATAGCAATCAGCCCCAGCATTTT. It codes for CASSPLTGDSNQPQHF.